This TCR beta chain is from a study of T cell changes during pregnancy in multiple sclerosis. The protocol was immunoSEQ multiplex PCR, while the TCRdb copy is restricted to in-frame clones and leaves out a portion. Found here are roughly 74,000 clones, approximately 86% of them singletons; the top ten hold 3% to 4%. This CDR3 contains 16 residues. Trimming removed 0 bases from V and 6 bases from J, with 18 bases in between. Germline-derived CDR1 and CDR2 are GTSNPN and SVGIG (reference sequence). The chain employs TRBV30 and TRBJ2-1, with D possibly being TRBD1 (5 bases). The sequencing here drew on peripheral blood, taken before pregnancy. This receptor was identified in a female donor with multiple sclerosis, enrolled in a pregnancy study. The CDR3 DNA sequence: TGTGCCTGGAGTGTACGAGGCAGGGTAGAGATCAATGAGCAGTTCTTC. This encodes CAWSVRGRVEINEQFF.